Sequencing of this T cell receptor beta chain was carried out in a study of beta chain features in type 1 diabetes. Findings and limits, study-wide: Insertion counts at VDJ junctions were lower in type 1 diabetes patients, who also showed more deletions there. Moderate yet significant TCRB CDR3 shortening was seen in Type 1 diabetes patients in all four CD4+ subsets.

In the case of this clone: What it recognizes is unknown.

Reverse transcribing all isolated RNA meant expressed TCRB transcripts were sequenced. The protocol was immunoSEQ multiplex PCR, while the TCRdb copy is restricted to in-frame clones and leaves out a portion. Found here are about 620,000 clones, around 15% of them singletons; the top ten hold more than 0.08%. The length of the CDR3 is 17 residues. Per the germline V gene, CDR1 is KGHSH and CDR2 is LQKENI. Losses at the gene ends were 6 bases for V and 0 bases for J; bases not matched to a gene: 10. The rearrangement links TRBV18 to TRBJ2-2, with TRBD1 matching over 7 bases. Sequencing was carried out using naive CD4+ T cells from blood. The source is a man aged 18 to 30 in good health. CDR3 bases: TGTGCCAGCTCCCCATTTAAACAGGGGACGAACACCGGGGAGCTGTTTTTT. This codes for CASSPFKQGTNTGELFF.